Listed below are T cell receptor beta chains from one sample, sequenced in a study of monozygotic twins with inflammatory bowel disease. TCRdb derives one entry per CDR3 protein from the 5' RACE reads, leaving out DNA. The specimen's table records just over 300,000 distinct CDR3 sequences. Source material: blood. Receptors originate from a human donor with ulcerative colitis or Crohn's disease, or a healthy co-twin of an affected twin (not recorded which). Each CDR3 is given with its conserved first and last residue. Size is stated for part of the rows, as once, few or many counts, or as a class when the clone is expanded.

J gene	V gene	clone size	CDR3 protein
TRBJ2-3	TRBV5-1	-	CASSLGGALRTDTQYF
TRBJ2-2	TRBV18	-	CASSSGQTGELFF
TRBJ2-1	TRBV20-1	-	CSARTSGGYNEQFF
TRBJ2-1	TRBV19	-	CASTNLDEQFF
TRBJ2-2	TRBV7-2	-	CASSLVSSSGELFF
TRBJ1-2	TRBV7-9	medium-sized	CASSSWWTGLFYGYTF
TRBJ1-1	TRBV10-3	-	CAISRPSGTEAFF
TRBJ1-2	TRBV29-1	-	CSVEDRGGQSGNGYTF
TRBJ2-7	TRBV30	-	CAWSPSYEQYF
TRBJ1-2	TRBV20-1	-	CSATGADGYTF
TRBJ1-1	TRBV6-6	-	CASSYEGVNTEAFF
TRBJ2-2	TRBV15	-	CATSRVGGPGELFF
TRBJ1-2	TRBV4-3	-	CASSQGGLHYGYTF
TRBJ1-6	TRBV7-2	-	CASSSNAGASPLHF
TRBJ2-1	TRBV4-3	-	CASSQDLVGPGHYNEQFF
TRBJ2-3	TRBV4-3	-	CASSQVALAVSTDTQYF
TRBJ2-3	TRBV7-2	-	CARLGGASTDTQYF
TRBJ2-7	TRBV28	-	CASMRLNRYEQYF